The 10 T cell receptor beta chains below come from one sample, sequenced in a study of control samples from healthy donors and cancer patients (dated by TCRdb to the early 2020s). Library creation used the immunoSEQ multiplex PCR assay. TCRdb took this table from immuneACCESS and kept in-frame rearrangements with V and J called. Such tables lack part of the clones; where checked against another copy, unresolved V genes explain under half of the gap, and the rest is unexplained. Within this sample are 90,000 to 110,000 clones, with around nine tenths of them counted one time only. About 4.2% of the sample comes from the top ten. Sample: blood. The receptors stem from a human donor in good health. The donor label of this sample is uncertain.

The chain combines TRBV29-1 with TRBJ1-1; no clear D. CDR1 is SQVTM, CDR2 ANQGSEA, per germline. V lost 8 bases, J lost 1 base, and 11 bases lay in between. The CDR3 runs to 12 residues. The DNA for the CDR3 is TGCAGCCTAGGTTGCGGGAACACTGAAGCTTTCTTT. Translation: CSLGCGNTEAFF. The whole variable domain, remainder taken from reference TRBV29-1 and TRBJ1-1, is SAVISQKPSRDICQRGTSLTIQCQVDSQVTMMFWYRQQPGQSLTLIATANQGSEATYESGFVIDKFPISRPNLTFSTLTVSNMSPEDSSIYLCSLGCGNTEAFFGQGTRLTVV.

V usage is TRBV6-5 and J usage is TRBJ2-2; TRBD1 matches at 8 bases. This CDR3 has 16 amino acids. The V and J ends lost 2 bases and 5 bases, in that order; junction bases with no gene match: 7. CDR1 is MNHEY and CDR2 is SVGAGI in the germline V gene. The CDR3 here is CASSYPGQGKTGELFF. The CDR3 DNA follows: TGTGCCAGCAGTTACCCCGGACAGGGTAAAACCGGGGAGCTGTTTTTT.

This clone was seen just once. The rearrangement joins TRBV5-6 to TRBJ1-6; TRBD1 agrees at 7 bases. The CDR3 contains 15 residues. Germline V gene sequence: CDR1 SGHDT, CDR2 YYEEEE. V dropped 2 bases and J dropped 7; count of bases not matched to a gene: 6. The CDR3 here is CASSLFRDRNSPLHF. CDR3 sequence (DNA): TGTGCCAGCAGCTTATTCCGGGACAGAAATTCACCCCTCCACTTT.

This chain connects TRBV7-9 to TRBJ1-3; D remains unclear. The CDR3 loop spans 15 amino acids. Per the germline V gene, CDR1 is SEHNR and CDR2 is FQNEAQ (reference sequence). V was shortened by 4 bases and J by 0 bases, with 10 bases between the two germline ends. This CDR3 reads CASSSGFFSGNTIYF. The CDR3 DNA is TGTGCCAGCAGCTCGGGGTTTTTCTCTGGAAACACCATATATTTT.

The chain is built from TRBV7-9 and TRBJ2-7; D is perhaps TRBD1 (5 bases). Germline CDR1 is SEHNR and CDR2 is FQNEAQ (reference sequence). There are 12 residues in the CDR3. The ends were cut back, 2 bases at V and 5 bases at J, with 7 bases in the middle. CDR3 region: CASSLSGNEQYV. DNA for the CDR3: TGTGCCAGCAGCTTATCAGGGAACGAGCAGTACGTC.

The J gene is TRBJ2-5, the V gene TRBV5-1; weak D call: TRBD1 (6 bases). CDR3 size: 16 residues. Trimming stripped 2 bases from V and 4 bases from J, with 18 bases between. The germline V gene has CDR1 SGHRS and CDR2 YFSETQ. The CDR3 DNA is TGCGCCAGCAGCTTCTCGCACCAGGGGTTTGGAGAGACCCAGTACTTC. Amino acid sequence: CASSFSHQGFGETQYF.

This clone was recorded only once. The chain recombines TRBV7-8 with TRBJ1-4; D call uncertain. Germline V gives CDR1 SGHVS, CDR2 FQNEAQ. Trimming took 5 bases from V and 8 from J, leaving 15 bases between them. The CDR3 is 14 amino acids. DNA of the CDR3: TGTGCCAGCAGCCCCGACACGGTAGGAGAAAAACTGTTTTTT. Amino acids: CASSPDTVGEKLFF.

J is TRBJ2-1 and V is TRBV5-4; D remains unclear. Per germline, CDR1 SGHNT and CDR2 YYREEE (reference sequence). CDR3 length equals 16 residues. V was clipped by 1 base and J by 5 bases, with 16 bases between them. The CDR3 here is CASSLPRHATHNEQFF. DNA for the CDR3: TGTGCCAGCAGCTTGCCTCGTCACGCAACACACAATGAGCAGTTCTTC.

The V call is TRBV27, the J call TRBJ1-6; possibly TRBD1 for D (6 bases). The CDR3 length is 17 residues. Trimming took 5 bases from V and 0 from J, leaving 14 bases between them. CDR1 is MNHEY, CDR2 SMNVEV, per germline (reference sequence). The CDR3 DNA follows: TGTGCCAGCAGTCCCCGACAGGTCCCCTCCTATAATTCACCCCTCCACTTT. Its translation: CASSPRQVPSYNSPLHF.

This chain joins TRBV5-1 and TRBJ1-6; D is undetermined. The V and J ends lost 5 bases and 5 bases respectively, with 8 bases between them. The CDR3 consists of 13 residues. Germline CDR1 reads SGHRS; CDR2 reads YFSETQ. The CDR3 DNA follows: TGCGCCAGCAGAGCGGAGGATAATTCACCCCTCCACTTT. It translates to CASRAEDNSPLHF.